Below are 6 T cell receptor beta chains sequenced from a single sample in a study of CD8 T cells in ankylosing spondylitis. TCRdb used MiXCR to reprocess the 5' RACE reads, holding one entry per CDR3 protein. The repertoire consists of 250,000 to 400,000 distinct CDR3 sequences, with around 10% occurring once and the leading ten covering around 8.4%. The sequenced sample was blood, either unsorted or a sorted T cell fraction (not recorded which). The receptors were gathered from a female donor with ankylosing spondylitis or in good health (not recorded which).

This clonotype was seen many times. The chain employs TRBV28 and TRBJ2-3; the match to TRBD1 covers 8 bases. The germline CDR1 and CDR2 sequences are MDHEN and SYDVKM. There are 13 residues in the CDR3. J gave up 9 bases and V 5 bases, and 7 bases lay outside the gene matches. The CDR3 DNA sequence: TGTGCCAGCAGTGAACGGACAGGGCAGACGCAGTATTTT. This encodes CASSERTGQTQYF.

In its sample, this clonotype was seen many times. The chain combines TRBV20-1 with TRBJ1-1, with a weak D call TRBD1 (6 bases). The CDR3 sequence is 16 residues long. Per the germline V gene, CDR1 is DFQATT and CDR2 is SNEGSKA (reference sequence). The ends were cut back, 2 bases at V and 2 bases at J, with 18 bases in the middle. Here the CDR3 DNA reads TGCAGTGCTAGATCCCACGGAGGGGGTTTTAACACTGAAGCTTTCTTT. It yields the protein CSARSHGGGFNTEAFF.

This clonotype came up a few times. The chain joins TRBV6-2 or TRBV6-3 to TRBJ2-1, with 13 bases that match TRBD2. Germline loops: CDR1 MNHEY, CDR2 SVGEGT. This CDR3 is 15 amino acids long. V shed 0 bases, J shed 10 bases, and the junction held 3 bases outside the gene matches. Here the CDR3 DNA reads TGTGCCAGCAGTTACTCACTAGCGGGAGGGTGGGAGCAGTTCTTC. The encoded protein is CASSYSLAGGWEQFF.

This clonotype was counted many times. The chain employs TRBV10-3 and TRBJ2-7, with D possibly TRBD2 on 6 matching bases. The CDR3 length is 13 residues. Trimming stripped 4 bases from V and 2 bases from J, with 9 bases between. Germline V gives CDR1 ENHRY, CDR2 SYGVKD. In DNA form, the CDR3 reads TGTGCCATCAGTGGTAGCGGAGCCTACGAGCAGTACTTC. Its protein is CAISGSGAYEQYF.

This clonotype came up many times. The rearrangement links TRBV7-2 to TRBJ1-5; tentative D call: TRBD1 (5 bases). The CDR3 runs 14 residues. CDR1 and CDR2 (germline): SGHTA, FQGNSA. The ends were cut back, 1 base at V and 4 bases at J, with 8 bases in the middle. CDR3 in amino acids: CASSLVDRNQPQHF. CDR3 DNA: TGTGCCAGCAGCTTAGTTGACAGAAATCAGCCCCAGCATTTT.

The J gene is TRBJ1-2, the V gene TRBV15, with 8 bases lining up with TRBD1. This CDR3 comprises 13 residues. Germline CDR1 and CDR2: LNHNV and YYDKDF (reference sequence). V lost 3 bases, J lost 12 bases, and 9 bases stayed unmatched. The CDR3 protein is CATSSLPGQGNTF. CDR3 nucleotides: TGTGCCACCAGCAGCCTTCCCGGACAGGGCAACACCTTC.